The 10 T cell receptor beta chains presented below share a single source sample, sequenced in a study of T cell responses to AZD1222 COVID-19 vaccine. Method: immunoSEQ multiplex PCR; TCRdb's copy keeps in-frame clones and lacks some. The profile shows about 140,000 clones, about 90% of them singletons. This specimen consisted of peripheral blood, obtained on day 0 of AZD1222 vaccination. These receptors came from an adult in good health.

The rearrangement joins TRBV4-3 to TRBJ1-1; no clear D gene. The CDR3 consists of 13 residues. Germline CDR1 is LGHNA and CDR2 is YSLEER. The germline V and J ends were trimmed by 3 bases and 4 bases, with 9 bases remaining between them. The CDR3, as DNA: TGCGCCAGCAGCCAGGTCACCAGCACTGAAGCTTTCTTT. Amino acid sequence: CASSQVTSTEAFF.

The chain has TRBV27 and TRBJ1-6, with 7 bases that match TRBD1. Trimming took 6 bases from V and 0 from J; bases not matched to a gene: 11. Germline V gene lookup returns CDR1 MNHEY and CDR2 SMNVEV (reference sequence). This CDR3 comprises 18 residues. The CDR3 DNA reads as TGTGCCAGCAGGAGTTCCCGAGGGGGCAGCTCCTATAATTCACCCCTCCACTTT. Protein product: CASRSSRGGSSYNSPLHF.

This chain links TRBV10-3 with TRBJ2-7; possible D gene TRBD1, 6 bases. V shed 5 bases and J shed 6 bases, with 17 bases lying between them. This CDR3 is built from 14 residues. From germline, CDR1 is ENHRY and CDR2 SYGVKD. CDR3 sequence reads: CAISLTDSPAEQYF. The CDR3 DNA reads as TGTGCCATCAGTTTAACGGACAGCCCGGCCGAGCAGTACTTC.

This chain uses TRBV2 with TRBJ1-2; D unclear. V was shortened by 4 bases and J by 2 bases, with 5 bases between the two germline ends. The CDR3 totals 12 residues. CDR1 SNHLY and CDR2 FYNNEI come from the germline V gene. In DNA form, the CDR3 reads TGTGCCAGCAGTGTGGGGAACTATGGCTACACCTTC. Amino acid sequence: CASSVGNYGYTF.

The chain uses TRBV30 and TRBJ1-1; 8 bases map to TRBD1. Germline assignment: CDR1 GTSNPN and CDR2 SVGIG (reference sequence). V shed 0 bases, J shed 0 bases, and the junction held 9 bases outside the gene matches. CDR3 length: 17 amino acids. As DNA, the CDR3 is TGTGCCTGGAGTGTTCCCGGGACAGGAGAGATGAACACTGAAGCTTTCTTT. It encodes CAWSVPGTGEMNTEAFF.

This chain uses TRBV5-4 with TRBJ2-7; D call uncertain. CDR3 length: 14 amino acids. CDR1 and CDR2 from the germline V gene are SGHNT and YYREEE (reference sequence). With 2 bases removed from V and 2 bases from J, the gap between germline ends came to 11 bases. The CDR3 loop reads CASSFVGSTYEQYF. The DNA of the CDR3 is TGTGCCAGCAGCTTCGTGGGCAGCACCTACGAGCAGTACTTC.

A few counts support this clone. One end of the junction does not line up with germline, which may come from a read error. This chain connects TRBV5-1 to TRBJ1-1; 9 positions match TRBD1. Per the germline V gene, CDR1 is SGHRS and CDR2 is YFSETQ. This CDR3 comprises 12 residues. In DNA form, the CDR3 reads TGCGCCAGCAGCTTGGCCCCGGGACAGGGCATCTTT. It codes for CASSLAPGQGIF.

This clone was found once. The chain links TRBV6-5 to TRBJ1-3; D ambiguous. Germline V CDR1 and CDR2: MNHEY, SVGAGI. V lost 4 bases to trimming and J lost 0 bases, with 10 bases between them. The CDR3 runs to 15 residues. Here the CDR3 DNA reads TGTGCCAGCAGTTCCCAGTGGGGCTCTGGAAACACCATATATTTT. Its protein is CASSSQWGSGNTIYF.

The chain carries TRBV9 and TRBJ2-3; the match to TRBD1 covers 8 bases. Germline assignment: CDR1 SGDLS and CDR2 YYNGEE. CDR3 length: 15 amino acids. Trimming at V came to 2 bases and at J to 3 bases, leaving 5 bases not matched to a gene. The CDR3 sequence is CASSVSRTGTDTQYF. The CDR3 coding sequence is TGTGCCAGCAGCGTCTCCAGGACAGGGACAGATACGCAGTATTTT.

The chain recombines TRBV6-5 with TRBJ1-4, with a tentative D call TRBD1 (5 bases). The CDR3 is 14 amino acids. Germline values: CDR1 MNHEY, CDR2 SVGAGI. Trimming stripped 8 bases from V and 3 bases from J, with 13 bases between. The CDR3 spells CASSFVGANEKLFF. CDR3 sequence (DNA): TGTGCCAGCTCCTTCGTGGGGGCTAATGAAAAACTGTTTTTT.